This T cell receptor (beta chain) derives from a study of T cells in Graves' hyperthyroidism and ophthalmopathy. Turning to this clonotype: One end of the junction varies from germline; a read error may be responsible.

Germline CDR1 and CDR2: SGHTS and YDEGEE. CDR3 length: 18 amino acids. Amplification yielded TCR beta CDR3 regions, with RNA transcripts as the source. The primer set for the first-round RT-PCR of the TCR CDR3 was HTBI. TCRdb redid the calling of the multiplex PCR reads with MiXCR, one entry per CDR3 protein. Of around 580,000 distinct CDR3 sequences in the sample, roughly 50% were seen once. Sequenced sample: peripheral blood or thyroid tissue (not recorded which). This TCR derives from a woman between 18 and 29 years old with Graves' hyperthyroidism. V gene TRBV5-8 combines with J gene TRBJ1-6; the match to TRBD1 covers 12 bases. The CDR3: CVSSPSLSGTGGNSPLHF. Here the CDR3 DNA reads TGTGTCAGCAGCCCATCCTTATCCGGGACAGGGGGCAATTCACCCCTCCACTTT.